These T cell receptor beta chains were read from a single sample in a study of T cell responses to AZD1222 COVID-19 vaccine. Clones were read by immunoSEQ multiplex PCR, and TCRdb kept only the in-frame ones, dropping some. This sample has more than 70,000 clones; about 91% occur once, and the top ten carry 25% to 30%. The sample in question was peripheral blood, obtained 28 days after the second AZD1222 dose. All receptors derive from an adult who received the AZD1222 COVID-19 vaccine. Each CDR3 is given with its conserved first and last residue. The order of the fields is D gene, V gene, J gene, clone size, CDR3 DNA, CDR3 protein. The D gene is left open where the match is weak. Rows may omit the clone size; those that give it use once, few, many or a size class.

d_gene: TRBD1
v_gene: TRBV15
j_gene: TRBJ1-1
abundance: .
CDR3nt: TGTGCCACCAGCAGGACAGGGGATGGGGCTGAAGCTTTCTTT
CDR3aa: CATSRTGDGAEAFF

d_gene: .
v_gene: TRBV5-1
j_gene: TRBJ2-3
abundance: .
CDR3nt: TGCGCCAGCAGCCTAGGGACGGTAGATACGCAGTATTTT
CDR3aa: CASSLGTVDTQYF

d_gene: .
v_gene: TRBV4-2
j_gene: TRBJ1-2
abundance: .
CDR3nt: TGTGCCAGCAGCCAAGACCAGATAAACTATGGCTACACCTTC
CDR3aa: CASSQDQINYGYTF

d_gene: TRBD1
v_gene: TRBV28
j_gene: TRBJ2-7
abundance: .
CDR3nt: TGTGCCAGCAGTCCTCTAGGGACAGGGGCCTACGAGCAGTACTTC
CDR3aa: CASSPLGTGAYEQYF

d_gene: TRBD2
v_gene: TRBV13
j_gene: TRBJ2-7
abundance: .
CDR3nt: TGTGCCAGCAGCCCCGGACTAGCTACACCCTACGAGCAGTACTTC
CDR3aa: CASSPGLATPYEQYF

d_gene: TRBD2
v_gene: TRBV7-2
j_gene: TRBJ2-3
abundance: .
CDR3nt: TGTGCCAGCAGCTTAGGCCTAGCGGTATCTACTAGCACAGATACGCAGTATTTT
CDR3aa: CASSLGLAVSTSTDTQYF

d_gene: .
v_gene: TRBV5-1
j_gene: TRBJ2-7
abundance: .
CDR3nt: TGCGCCAGCAGCTTTACGGGTACCGCTAGGGACGAGCAGTACTTC
CDR3aa: CASSFTGTARDEQYF

d_gene: .
v_gene: TRBV28
j_gene: TRBJ2-1
abundance: .
CDR3nt: TGTGCCAGCAACCGACAGGCCTACAATGAGCAGTTCTTC
CDR3aa: CASNRQAYNEQFF

d_gene: TRBD2
v_gene: TRBV9
j_gene: TRBJ2-3
abundance: .
CDR3nt: TGTGCCAGCAGCGCCCTAGCGGGAGATGGGCCAGATACGCAGTATTTT
CDR3aa: CASSALAGDGPDTQYF

d_gene: .
v_gene: TRBV7-9
j_gene: TRBJ1-4
abundance: few
CDR3nt: TGTGCCAGCAGCTTAGCAGCGGGACTTTCTAATGAAAAACTGTTTTTT
CDR3aa: CASSLAAGLSNEKLFF

d_gene: .
v_gene: TRBV21-1
j_gene: TRBJ2-5
abundance: .
CDR3nt: TGTGCCAGCAGCATTAAACTAGCGGGGATCCAAGAGACCCAGTACTTC
CDR3aa: CASSIKLAGIQETQYF

d_gene: .
v_gene: TRBV29-1
j_gene: TRBJ1-2
abundance: .
CDR3nt: TGCAGCGCCGCTACCCAGGGTCTCTATGGCTACACCTTC
CDR3aa: CSAATQGLYGYTF

d_gene: .
v_gene: TRBV5-1
j_gene: TRBJ2-3
abundance: .
CDR3nt: TGCGCCAGCAGCTTGGAGGGACCAACAGATACGCAGTATTTT
CDR3aa: CASSLEGPTDTQYF

d_gene: TRBD1
v_gene: TRBV7-2
j_gene: TRBJ1-2
abundance: .
CDR3nt: TGTGCCAGCAGCTTGCTAGGGACAGGGAATGGCTACACCTTC
CDR3aa: CASSLLGTGNGYTF

d_gene: .
v_gene: TRBV6-1
j_gene: TRBJ2-2
abundance: .
CDR3nt: TGTGCCAGCAGTGAAGCGGCTAGCGGGGAGCTGTTTTTT
CDR3aa: CASSEAASGELFF

d_gene: .
v_gene: TRBV28
j_gene: TRBJ2-7
abundance: .
CDR3nt: TGTGCCAGCAAGAAATCCCCGTGGGACGAGCAGTACTTC
CDR3aa: CASKKSPWDEQYF

d_gene: .
v_gene: TRBV7-2
j_gene: TRBJ1-5
abundance: .
CDR3nt: TGTGCCAGCAGCGCAACAAATAGCAATCAGCCCCAGCATTTT
CDR3aa: CASSATNSNQPQHF

d_gene: .
v_gene: TRBV9
j_gene: TRBJ1-1
abundance: .
CDR3nt: TGTGCCAGCAGCGTTGGCAATTTGAACACTGAAGCTTTCTTT
CDR3aa: CASSVGNLNTEAFF

d_gene: .
v_gene: TRBV6-5
j_gene: TRBJ1-4
abundance: .
CDR3nt: TGTGCCAGCAGTTACAACAACAGGATGAGAGAAAAACTGTTTTTT
CDR3aa: CASSYNNRMREKLFF

d_gene: TRBD1
v_gene: TRBV11-2
j_gene: TRBJ2-1
abundance: .
CDR3nt: TGTGCCAGCAGCTTAGGCTGGACAGGGGGCCGAAGCTCCTACAATGAGCAGTTCTTC
CDR3aa: CASSLGWTGGRSSYNEQFF

d_gene: .
v_gene: TRBV9
j_gene: TRBJ1-2
abundance: once
CDR3nt: TGTGCCAGCAGCGTAGGTATCACCGCTCCTCCGGATGGCTACACCTTC
CDR3aa: CASSVGITAPPDGYTF

d_gene: TRBD1
v_gene: TRBV6-6
j_gene: TRBJ1-5
abundance: .
CDR3nt: TGTGCCAGCAGTGGGCCTGGGACAGGGTATCAGCCCCAGCATTTT
CDR3aa: CASSGPGTGYQPQHF

d_gene: TRBD2
v_gene: TRBV18
j_gene: TRBJ2-3
abundance: .
CDR3nt: TGTGCCAGCTCACTGGGGCTAGCGGTAGGCACAGATACGCAGTATTTT
CDR3aa: CASSLGLAVGTDTQYF

d_gene: .
v_gene: TRBV5-5
j_gene: TRBJ2-7
abundance: .
CDR3nt: TGTGCCAGCAGCATTATGTATGGGAGCTCCTACGAGCAGTACTTC
CDR3aa: CASSIMYGSSYEQYF

d_gene: TRBD1
v_gene: TRBV7-9
j_gene: TRBJ1-2
abundance: .
CDR3nt: TGTGCCAGCAGTCCTGGGACAGGGATCGGCTACACCTTC
CDR3aa: CASSPGTGIGYTF

d_gene: TRBD1
v_gene: TRBV12-3/TRBV12-4
j_gene: TRBJ1-1
abundance: .
CDR3nt: TGTGCCAGCAGTTTATTGGCAGGGGGCGAAGCTTTCTTT
CDR3aa: CASSLLAGGEAFF

d_gene: .
v_gene: TRBV5-6
j_gene: TRBJ1-2
abundance: .
CDR3nt: TGTGCCAGCAGCCTAGGGGGACTAAGCTATGGCTACACCTTC
CDR3aa: CASSLGGLSYGYTF

d_gene: .
v_gene: TRBV28
j_gene: TRBJ1-1
abundance: .
CDR3nt: TGTGCCAGCAGTTTAGCACCGACGATTGGAGCTTTCTTT
CDR3aa: CASSLAPTIGAFF

d_gene: .
v_gene: TRBV2
j_gene: TRBJ1-5
abundance: .
CDR3nt: TGTGCCAGCAGTGAGGAGCCTAGAAATCAGCCCCAGCATTTT
CDR3aa: CASSEEPRNQPQHF

d_gene: TRBD2
v_gene: TRBV10-2
j_gene: TRBJ2-3
abundance: .
CDR3nt: TGCGCCAGCAGTGAGTCGAGGTCTAGCGGAATGCGCACAGATACGCAGTATTTT
CDR3aa: CASSESRSSGMRTDTQYF

d_gene: .
v_gene: TRBV7-9
j_gene: TRBJ1-2
abundance: .
CDR3nt: TGTGCCAGCAGCTTAGCGAAAGGACCTATCTATGGCTACACCTTC
CDR3aa: CASSLAKGPIYGYTF

d_gene: TRBD1
v_gene: TRBV7-3
j_gene: TRBJ2-1
abundance: few
CDR3nt: TGTGCCAGCAGCGCGACAGGGGACCGGCCTGAGCAGTTCTTC
CDR3aa: CASSATGDRPEQFF

d_gene: .
v_gene: TRBV6-5
j_gene: TRBJ2-2
abundance: .
CDR3nt: TGTGCCAGCAGGGGGGGGCCTCCCTACACCGGGGAGCTGTTTTTT
CDR3aa: CASRGGPPYTGELFF

d_gene: .
v_gene: TRBV12-3/TRBV12-4
j_gene: TRBJ2-7
abundance: .
CDR3nt: TGTGCCAGCAGTTTTGGTCCCGAGCAGTACTTC
CDR3aa: CASSFGPEQYF

d_gene: .
v_gene: TRBV5-1
j_gene: TRBJ1-6
abundance: .
CDR3nt: TGCGCCAGCAGCGCCGTAGGTAGGGACAATTCACCCCTCCACTTT
CDR3aa: CASSAVGRDNSPLHF

d_gene: .
v_gene: TRBV7-9
j_gene: TRBJ1-5
abundance: .
CDR3nt: TGTGCCAGCAGCTCACTGACGAATCAGCCCCAGCATTTT
CDR3aa: CASSSLTNQPQHF

d_gene: .
v_gene: TRBV6-4
j_gene: TRBJ2-6
abundance: once
CDR3nt: TGTGCCAGCAGTACAACAGAGACCGGGGCCAACGTCCTGACTTTC
CDR3aa: CASSTTETGANVLTF

d_gene: TRBD1
v_gene: TRBV28
j_gene: TRBJ1-2
abundance: .
CDR3nt: TGTGCCAGCAGCGATGGGACAGGGAACTATGGCTACACCTTC
CDR3aa: CASSDGTGNYGYTF

d_gene: TRBD1
v_gene: TRBV12-3/TRBV12-4
j_gene: TRBJ2-7
abundance: .
CDR3nt: TGTGCCAGCAGCGACAGGGGTCCCTACGAGCAGTACTTC
CDR3aa: CASSDRGPYEQYF

d_gene: .
v_gene: TRBV19
j_gene: TRBJ1-5
abundance: .
CDR3nt: TGTGCCAGTCCCCGGCTAACAAATCAGCCCCAGCATTTT
CDR3aa: CASPRLTNQPQHF

d_gene: .
v_gene: TRBV19
j_gene: TRBJ2-7
abundance: .
CDR3nt: TGTGCCAGTAGTATAGGGGCCGGGACTTCCTACGAGCAGTACTTC
CDR3aa: CASSIGAGTSYEQYF

d_gene: .
v_gene: TRBV14
j_gene: TRBJ2-2
abundance: .
CDR3nt: TGTGCCAGCAGCCAAGATCTTCCTCGAAACACCGGGGAGCTGTTTTTT
CDR3aa: CASSQDLPRNTGELFF

d_gene: .
v_gene: TRBV30
j_gene: TRBJ1-4
abundance: .
CDR3nt: TGTGCCTGGTCCGGCAGGGCAACTAATGAAAAACTGTTTTTT
CDR3aa: CAWSGRATNEKLFF

d_gene: TRBD1
v_gene: TRBV2
j_gene: TRBJ2-2
abundance: .
CDR3nt: TGTGCCAGCAACCGACAGGGGGGTAACACCGGGGAGCTGTTTTTT
CDR3aa: CASNRQGGNTGELFF

d_gene: TRBD1
v_gene: TRBV6-5
j_gene: TRBJ2-2
abundance: .
CDR3nt: TGTGCCAGCAGTCTTCAGGGGGACACCGGGGAGCTGTTTTTT
CDR3aa: CASSLQGDTGELFF

d_gene: .
v_gene: TRBV3-1/TRBV3-2
j_gene: TRBJ2-1
abundance: .
CDR3nt: TGTGCCAGCAGCCAAGACTACCGGTCCAATGAGCAGTTCTTC
CDR3aa: CASSQDYRSNEQFF

d_gene: .
v_gene: TRBV2
j_gene: TRBJ2-3
abundance: .
CDR3nt: TGTGCCAGCAGTGAGCGGAGTCCAAGCACAGATACGCAGTATTTT
CDR3aa: CASSERSPSTDTQYF

d_gene: .
v_gene: TRBV5-4
j_gene: TRBJ1-5
abundance: .
CDR3nt: TGTGCCAGCAGCCTGCGGGGGAGCAATCAGCCCCAGCATTTT
CDR3aa: CASSLRGSNQPQHF

d_gene: TRBD1
v_gene: TRBV9
j_gene: TRBJ2-7
abundance: once
CDR3nt: TGTGCCAGCAGCGTAAGGACAGGGGAGGAGCAGTACTTC
CDR3aa: CASSVRTGEEQYF

d_gene: .
v_gene: TRBV5-1
j_gene: TRBJ2-5
abundance: .
CDR3nt: TGCGCCAGCAGCTTGGCCAACAGGGCCGCGACCCAGTACTTC
CDR3aa: CASSLANRAATQYF

d_gene: .
v_gene: TRBV10-3
j_gene: TRBJ1-2
abundance: .
CDR3nt: TGTGCCATCAGTTCACAGGAGAACTATGGCTACACCTTC
CDR3aa: CAISSQENYGYTF

d_gene: .
v_gene: TRBV7-9
j_gene: TRBJ2-5
abundance: .
CDR3nt: TGTGCCAGCAGCACCGCCGGAGGGGCCCAAGAGACCCAGTACTTC
CDR3aa: CASSTAGGAQETQYF

d_gene: .
v_gene: TRBV3-1/TRBV3-2
j_gene: TRBJ2-3
abundance: .
CDR3nt: TGTGCCAGCAGCCAAGATCCATCGGTTACGCAGTATTTT
CDR3aa: CASSQDPSVTQYF

d_gene: TRBD2
v_gene: TRBV28
j_gene: TRBJ2-1
abundance: .
CDR3nt: TGTGCCAGCAGTTTACCGAGCGGGAGAGTCAATGAGCAGTTCTTC
CDR3aa: CASSLPSGRVNEQFF